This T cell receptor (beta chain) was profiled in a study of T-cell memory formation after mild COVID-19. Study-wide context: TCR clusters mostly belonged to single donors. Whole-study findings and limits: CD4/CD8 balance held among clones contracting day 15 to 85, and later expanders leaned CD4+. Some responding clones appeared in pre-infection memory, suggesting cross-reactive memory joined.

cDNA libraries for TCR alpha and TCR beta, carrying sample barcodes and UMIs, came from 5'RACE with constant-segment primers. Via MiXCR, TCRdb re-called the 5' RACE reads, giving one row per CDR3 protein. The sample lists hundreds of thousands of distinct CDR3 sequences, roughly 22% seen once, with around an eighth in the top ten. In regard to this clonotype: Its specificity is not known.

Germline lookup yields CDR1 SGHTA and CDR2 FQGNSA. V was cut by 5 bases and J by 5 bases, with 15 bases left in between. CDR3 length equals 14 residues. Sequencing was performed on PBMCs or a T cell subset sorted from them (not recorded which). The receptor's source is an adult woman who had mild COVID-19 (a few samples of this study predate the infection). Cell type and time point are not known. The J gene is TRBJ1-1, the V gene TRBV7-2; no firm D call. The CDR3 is CASSARILGTEAFF. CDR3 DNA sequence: TGTGCCAGCAGCGCCCGGATACTAGGGACTGAAGCTTTCTTT.